The 9 T cell receptor beta chains below were found in one sample sequenced in a study of blood T cell repertoires in COVID-19. Repertoires were generated with immunoSEQ multiplex PCR, while TCRdb's copy carries only in-frame clones and drops some. The sample carries 150,000 or so clones, approximately 84% recorded once. The material sequenced was PBMCs or T cells enriched from blood (not recorded which). These receptor sequences come from a human donor with acute COVID-19. The donor label of this sample is uncertain.

This chain connects TRBV6-4 to TRBJ2-3; perhaps TRBD1 as D (7 bases). V shed 5 bases and J shed 2 bases, with 14 bases lying between them. Germline lookup yields CDR1 MRHNA and CDR2 SNTAGT. The CDR3 has 15 residues. The CDR3 DNA is TGTGCCAGCAGTCCCCAGGGGGGCACCACAGATACGCAGTATTTT. This gives the protein CASSPQGGTTDTQYF.

This chain joins TRBV5-4 and TRBJ2-7; D gene uncertain. The V and J ends lost 4 bases and 0 bases respectively, with 5 bases between them. The CDR3 loop spans 12 amino acids. CDR1 is SGHNT, CDR2 YYREEE, per germline (reference sequence). In DNA, the CDR3 is TGTGCCAGCAGCATAGACTCCTACGAGCAGTACTTC. It yields the protein CASSIDSYEQYF.

V and J are TRBV5-1 and TRBJ2-2; 8 bases map to TRBD2. Germline trimming cut 0 bases from V and 0 bases from J; bases unmatched to any gene: 1. CDR1 SGHRS and CDR2 YFSETQ come from the germline V gene. This CDR3 comprises 16 residues. The CDR3 protein is CASSLGAGANTGELFF. In DNA form, the CDR3 reads TGCGCCAGCAGCTTGGGAGCGGGGGCGAACACCGGGGAGCTGTTTTTT.

The rearrangement links TRBV12-3 or TRBV12-4 to TRBJ1-1, with 8 bases aligning to TRBD1. Unmatched junction bases numbered 7, after V lost 5 bases and J lost 8 bases. The CDR3 extends over 13 amino acids. CDR3 sequence (DNA): TGTGCCAGCAGTCTAAGGACAGGGAGGGAAGCTTTCTTT. Amino acid sequence: CASSLRTGREAFF.

V and J are TRBV18 and TRBJ1-4, with 7 positions matching TRBD1. Germline V gene sequence: CDR1 KGHSH, CDR2 LQKENI. Losses at the gene ends were 0 bases for V and 5 bases for J; bases not matched to a gene: 3. The CDR3 is 15 amino acids. The chain's CDR3 is CASSPPGQRNEKLFF. The CDR3 bases are TGTGCCAGCTCACCACCGGGACAGAGAAATGAAAAACTGTTTTTT.

This clone has more than one count but fewer than ten. Other nucleotide sequences from this sample produce the same CDR3. The chain is built from TRBV18 and TRBJ1-6, with D possibly matching TRBD1 (6 bases). CDR3 length: 13 residues. V was trimmed by 1 base and J by 8 bases, leaving 6 bases between them. Germline CDR1 and CDR2: KGHSH and LQKENI. CDR3 amino acids: CASSPQGDSPLHF. DNA of the CDR3: TGTGCCAGCTCACCACAGGGGGATTCACCCCTCCACTTT. The complete variable domain, with remaining parts taken from reference TRBV18 and TRBJ1-6, reads NAGVMQNPRHLVRRRGQEARLRCSPMKGHSHVYWYRQLPEEGLKFMVYLQKENIIDESGMPKERFSAEFPKEGPSILRIQQVVRGDSAAYFCASSPQGDSPLHFGNGTRLTVT.

This chain connects TRBV6-5 to TRBJ1-2; D is uncertain. Trimming shortened V by 7 bases and J by 4 bases, and 13 bases separated the two germline ends. CDR1 is MNHEY and CDR2 is SVGAGI in the germline V gene. CDR3 length: 13 amino acids. The CDR3 reads CASNERSVYGYTF. As DNA, the CDR3 is TGTGCCAGCAACGAAAGGAGCGTCTATGGCTACACCTTC.

This clone has only a few counts. CDR3 DNA: TGCGCCAGCAGCCTCGCCCCTTGGAATAGCAGGGCAACTAATGAAAAACTGTTTTTT. It is translated as CASSLAPWNSRATNEKLFF. V and J are TRBV4-1 and TRBJ1-4; perhaps TRBD1 as D (5 bases). V was clipped by 4 bases and J by 0 bases, with 21 bases between them. This CDR3 has 19 residues. Germline CDR1 and CDR2: MGHRA and YSYEKL.

The chain is built from TRBV4-2 and TRBJ1-2; TRBD1 might be the D (5 bases). There are 15 residues in the CDR3. CDR1 is LGHNA and CDR2 is YNFKEQ in the germline V gene. The germline V and J ends were trimmed by 0 bases and 0 bases, with 8 bases remaining between them. CDR3 sequence reads: CASSQDRAANYGYTF. The DNA of the CDR3 is TGTGCCAGCAGCCAAGACAGGGCCGCTAACTATGGCTACACCTTC.